Listed below are T cell receptor beta chains from one sample, sequenced in a study of blood T cell repertoires in COVID-19. Repertoires were generated with immunoSEQ multiplex PCR, while TCRdb's copy carries only in-frame clones and drops some. Of roughly 140,000 clones in the sample, approximately 78% were seen once. The specimen was peripheral blood. These receptors all come from a woman older than 75 with acute or convalescent COVID-19. CDR3s include the opening cysteine and the closing phenylalanine or tryptophan. The D gene is left open where the match is weak. Clone size is shown for a subset of rows, as once, few, many or a class of expanded clone.

V	J	size	D	DNA	CDR3
TRBV19	TRBJ2-3	.	.	TGTGCCACACCGGACGGGGCAGATACGCAGTATTTT	CATPDGADTQYF
TRBV2	TRBJ1-2	once	.	TGTGCCAGCAGTAGGGACATCAACTATGGCTACACCTTC	CASSRDINYGYTF
TRBV28	TRBJ2-7	.	.	TGTGCCAGCAGTTTGGGGCAGGGCTCCGAGCAGTACTTC	CASSLGQGSEQYF
TRBV9	TRBJ2-1	once	TRBD2	TGTGCCAGCAGAGCGGGGGCCGCGGGAAATGAGCAGTTCTTC	CASRAGAAGNEQFF
TRBV5-1	TRBJ1-4	.	.	TGCGCCAGCAGCTTGGGGTCGCGAGCAACTAATGAAAAACTGTTTTTT	CASSLGSRATNEKLFF
TRBV7-9	TRBJ2-3	.	.	TGTGCCAGCAGCTTTGAGACTCCAGATACGCAGTATTTT	CASSFETPDTQYF
TRBV10-3	TRBJ2-1	few	TRBD2	TGTGCCATCAGTGGGACTAGCGGGAATTACAATGAGCAGTTCTTC	CAISGTSGNYNEQFF
TRBV3-1/TRBV3-2	TRBJ2-1	.	.	TGTGCCAGCAGCCAAACAGGAAAACAGTTCTTC	CASSQTGKQFF
TRBV7-3	TRBJ2-3	.	TRBD2	TGTGCCAGCAGCTCCGGCAGCGGGGGGAACACAGATACGCAGTATTTT	CASSSGSGGNTDTQYF
TRBV11-2	TRBJ2-5	.	TRBD2	TGTGCCAGCAGCTTAGAGTTGGCTAGCGGGTCGCAAGAGACCCAGTACTTC	CASSLELASGSQETQYF
TRBV6-5	TRBJ2-3	.	.	TGTGCCAGCAAGCCACCAGGGTTGCATACGCAGTATTTT	CASKPPGLHTQYF
TRBV5-5	TRBJ2-7	.	TRBD1	TGTGCCAGCAGCTTACAGGGGGCCTCCTACGAGCAGTACTTC	CASSLQGASYEQYF
TRBV6-1	TRBJ2-1	few	TRBD2	TGTGCCAGCAGTGAATTGTTGGGACTAGCGGGGAACAATGAGCAGTTCTTC	CASSELLGLAGNNEQFF
TRBV23-1	TRBJ1-6	few	TRBD1	TGCGCCAGCAGTCAGGGACAGGAGGACTATAATTCACCCCTCCACTTT	CASSQGQEDYNSPLHF
TRBV5-6	TRBJ2-5	few	TRBD2	TGTGCCAGCCGGGAGGGGGGGCAAGAGACCCAGTACTTC	CASREGGQETQYF
TRBV29-1	TRBJ2-5	few	.	TGCAGGGGGGGAGCAGTGACCCAAGAGACCCAGTACTTC	CRGGAVTQETQYF
TRBV19	TRBJ2-2	.	TRBD1	TGTGCCAGTATCAAGGGGGCGCGAACCGGGGAGCTGTTTTTT	CASIKGARTGELFF
TRBV10-2	TRBJ2-2	.	TRBD2	TGCGCCAACTCAACTAGCGGGAGGACCCACCGCCCGGGGACCGGGGAGCTGTTTTTT	CANSTSGRTHRPGTGELFF
TRBV29-1	TRBJ1-5	.	TRBD1	TGCAGCGTTGGGGACAGGAGCAATCAGCCCCAGCATTTT	CSVGDRSNQPQHF
TRBV5-1	TRBJ1-2	.	TRBD1	TGCGCCAGCAGCTTGAGGGGACAGGGACAGTTCTACTATGGCTACACCTTC	CASSLRGQGQFYYGYTF
TRBV2	TRBJ2-7	.	TRBD1	TGTGCCAGCAGTTATATGCCAGGGGGAGTCTACGAGCAGTACTTC	CASSYMPGGVYEQYF
TRBV6-1	TRBJ1-4	.	TRBD1	TGTGCCAGCAGTGTGGAGGGACAGGGGGGTTGGGAAAAACTGTTTTTT	CASSVEGQGGWEKLFF
TRBV19	TRBJ1-5	.	TRBD1	TGTGCCAGTAGTACACAGGGGGCGCAGCAGCCCCAGCATTTT	CASSTQGAQQPQHF
TRBV25-1	TRBJ1-3	.	TRBD1	TGTGCCAGCAGCACAACAGGGGCCTCTGGAAACACCATATATTTT	CASSTTGASGNTIYF
TRBV3-1/TRBV3-2	TRBJ2-7	.	.	TGTGCCAGCAGCCAAGGGCCTGGTAGCGGCTACGAGCAGTACTTC	CASSQGPGSGYEQYF
TRBV18	TRBJ2-7	.	TRBD1	TGTGCCAGCTCACCACCGACAGGGACCTACGAGCAGTACTTC	CASSPPTGTYEQYF
TRBV28	TRBJ1-1	few	TRBD1	TGTGCCAGCAGTTTAGTCCTCGGGACAGGGGAGGATGAAGCTTTCTTT	CASSLVLGTGEDEAFF
TRBV2	TRBJ1-5	.	TRBD1	TGTGCCAGCAAAGGGGGCATGAGCAATCAGCCCCAGCATTTT	CASKGGMSNQPQHF
TRBV10-2	TRBJ2-3	.	TRBD2	TGCGCCAGCAGGAATCCGGGACTAGCAACAGATACGCAGTATTTT	CASRNPGLATDTQYF
TRBV12-3/TRBV12-4	TRBJ2-5	.	.	TGTGCCAGCAGTTTTAAAGAGACCCAGTACTTC	CASSFKETQYF
TRBV28	TRBJ2-2	.	.	TGTGCCACAGGGCCCCCATCCACCGGGGAGCTGTTTTTT	CATGPPSTGELFF
TRBV24-1	TRBJ2-5	.	.	TGTGCCACCAGTGCTGGGGGCAGGGGAACCCAAGAGACCCAGTACTTC	CATSAGGRGTQETQYF
TRBV6-4	TRBJ2-3	.	.	TGTGCCAGCAGTCCGCAGTCTAGCACAGATACGCAGTATTTT	CASSPQSSTDTQYF
TRBV7-8	TRBJ2-7	.	.	TGTGCCAGCAGCTGGGGAGAGGGGGGGTACGAGCAGTACTTC	CASSWGEGGYEQYF
TRBV28	TRBJ1-3	few	.	TGTGCCAGCACCTATTGGGGCACTATGCAAAACACCATATATTTT	CASTYWGTMQNTIYF
TRBV11-2	TRBJ2-5	.	.	TGTGCCAGCAGCTTCACAAGGGGGAATCAAGAGACCCAGTACTTC	CASSFTRGNQETQYF
TRBV5-8	TRBJ2-3	.	TRBD1	TGTGCCAGCAGCTTAACAGGGGATAGCACAGATACGCAGTATTTT	CASSLTGDSTDTQYF
TRBV10-3	TRBJ2-7	.	.	TGTGCCATCAGTGAGTCGTCAGGGCCCTCCTACGAGCAGTACTTC	CAISESSGPSYEQYF
TRBV7-9	TRBJ2-1	.	.	TGTGCCAGCAGCCCCCGGACAGTCTACAATGAGCAGTTCTTC	CASSPRTVYNEQFF
TRBV4-1	TRBJ2-1	.	TRBD2	TGCGCCAGCAGCCGATTTCCGGGACTAGCGGGCCGCAATGAGCAGTTCTTC	CASSRFPGLAGRNEQFF